The 10 T cell receptor beta chains listed next were all sequenced from one sample in a study of T cells in Graves' hyperthyroidism and ophthalmopathy. Amplification of TCR beta CDR3 regions used RNA as the template. HTBI primers drove first-round RT-PCR of the TCR CDR3. Using its own MiXCR run on the multiplex PCR reads, TCRdb lists one record per CDR3 protein. Of around 520,000 distinct CDR3 sequences in the sample, under 15% were seen once. Sequencing used blood. The receptors here all came from a young woman with Graves' hyperthyroidism.

In its sample, this clonotype was seen a few times. The rearrangement links TRBV20-1 to TRBJ2-2; 10 positions agree with TRBD2. V lost 3 bases, J lost 5 bases, and 6 bases stayed unmatched. The germline V gene has CDR1 DFQATT and CDR2 SNEGSKA (reference sequence). The CDR3 spans 15 residues. The CDR3 sequence is CSASILAGDTGELFF. For the CDR3, the DNA is TGCAGTGCTAGTATCCTAGCGGGAGATACCGGGGAGCTGTTTTTT.

This clonotype was counted ten times or more. The chain employs TRBV7-9 and TRBJ2-5; 9 nucleotides align to TRBD2. This CDR3 contains 16 residues. The V gene's germline CDR1 is SEHNR and CDR2 FQNEAQ (reference sequence). V gave up 4 bases and J gave up 7 bases; unmatched junction bases: 13. The CDR3 protein is CASSSPGVAGVRTQYF. CDR3 nucleotides: TGTGCCAGCAGCTCTCCGGGAGTAGCGGGAGTACGGACCCAGTACTTC.

This clonotype came up a few times. This chain joins TRBV20-1 and TRBJ1-2; no firm D call. CDR3 length: 15 amino acids. V gave up 0 bases and J gave up 2 bases, with 13 bases separating them. CDR1 and CDR2 from the germline V gene are DFQATT and SNEGSKA (reference sequence). As DNA, the CDR3 is TGCAGTGCTAGAGATCCGCAGACCTGGAACTATGGCTACACCTTC. Its translation is CSARDPQTWNYGYTF.

This clonotype showed up just a few times. The J gene is TRBJ1-4, the V gene TRBV30; TRBD1 might be the D (6 bases). CDR3 length equals 14 residues. CDR1 is GTSNPN and CDR2 is SVGIG in the germline V gene (reference sequence). Trimming shortened V by 3 bases and J by 3 bases, and 11 bases separated the two germline ends. CDR3 protein: CAWRGAEANEKLFF. The CDR3 DNA is TGTGCCTGGAGGGGGGCCGAGGCTAATGAAAAACTGTTTTTT.

This chain uses TRBV5-8 with TRBJ1-1; tentative D call: TRBD1 (5 bases). Trimming cost V 5 bases and J 1 base, with 18 bases left between them. Germline V gene lookup returns CDR1 SGHTS and CDR2 YDEGEE. This CDR3 has 16 residues. This chain's CDR3 is CASRTQGFVSNTEAFF. CDR3 nucleotides: TGTGCCAGCAGAACGCAGGGCTTCGTCTCGAACACTGAAGCTTTCTTT.

This clonotype occurred many times. The V and J genes are TRBV27 and TRBJ2-1; 15 bases line up with TRBD2. This CDR3 contains 15 residues. V trimming: 7 bases; J trimming: 8 bases; junction bases outside the gene matches: 6. From germline, CDR1 is MNHEY and CDR2 SMNVEV (reference sequence). The CDR3 DNA reads TGTGCCAGCAAACGGGGACTAGCGGGAGGTCATGAGCAGTTCTTC. Protein: CASKRGLAGGHEQFF.

This clonotype has at least ten counts. The rearrangement uses TRBV2 and TRBJ2-4; D may correspond to TRBD1 or TRBD2 (5 bases each). V lost 10 bases, J lost 0 bases, and 13 bases lay in between. Looked up from germline, CDR1 is SNHLY and CDR2 is FYNNEI. The length of the CDR3 is 14 residues. CDR3 sequence reads: CAKTADLAKNIQYF. CDR3 coding DNA: TGTGCCAAGACAGCGGACCTAGCCAAAAACATTCAGTACTTC.

This clonotype was seen at least ten times. The chain carries TRBV12-3 or TRBV12-4 and TRBJ2-7, with D hard to call. With 5 bases removed from V and 6 bases from J, the gap between germline ends came to 8 bases. The CDR3 totals 11 residues. CDR3 bases: TGTGCCAGCAGTCCCGCTGTCGAGCAGTACTTC. It codes for CASSPAVEQYF.

A remark on this clonotype: The junction departs from the called germline gene at one end, perhaps through a read error. The chain combines TRBV15 with TRBJ2-5; TRBD1 might be the D (5 bases). Germline V lookup: CDR1 LNHNV, CDR2 YYDKDF (reference sequence). This CDR3 is 16 amino acids long. The DNA of the CDR3 is TGTGTCACCAGCAGAGATTTTGGGCAGGGTCCCGAGACCCAGTACTTC. Translation gives CVTSRDFGQGPETQYF.

This clonotype was counted between two and nine times. The chain couples TRBV24-1 to TRBJ2-3, with D maybe TRBD2 (5 bases). Germline-derived CDR1 and CDR2 are KGHDR and SFDVKD. Trimming pared 4 bases from V and 4 bases from J, leaving 20 bases between. There are 17 residues in the CDR3. For the CDR3, the DNA is TGTGCCACCAGTGAAATGCTAGCCGGAGGTGGAGCAGATACGCAGTATTTT. As protein: CATSEMLAGGGADTQYF.